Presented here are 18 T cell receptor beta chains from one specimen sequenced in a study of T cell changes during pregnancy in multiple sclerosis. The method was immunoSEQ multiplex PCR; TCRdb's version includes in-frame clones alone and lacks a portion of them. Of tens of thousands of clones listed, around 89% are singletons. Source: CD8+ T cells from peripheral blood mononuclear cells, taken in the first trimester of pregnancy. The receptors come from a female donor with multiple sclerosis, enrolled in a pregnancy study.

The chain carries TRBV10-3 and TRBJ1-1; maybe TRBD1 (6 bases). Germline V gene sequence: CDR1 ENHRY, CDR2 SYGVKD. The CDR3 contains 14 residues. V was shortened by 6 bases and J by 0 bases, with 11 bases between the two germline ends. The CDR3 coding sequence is TGTGCCATCAGGGACAGCCCTATGAACACTGAAGCTTTCTTT. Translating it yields CAIRDSPMNTEAFF.

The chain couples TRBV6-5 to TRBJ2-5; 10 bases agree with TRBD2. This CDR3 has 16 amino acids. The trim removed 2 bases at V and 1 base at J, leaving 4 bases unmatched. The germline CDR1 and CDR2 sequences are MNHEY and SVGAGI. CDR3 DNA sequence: TGTGCCAGCAGTTACCTGGGACTAGCGAGCCAAGAGACCCAGTACTTC. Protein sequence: CASSYLGLASQETQYF.

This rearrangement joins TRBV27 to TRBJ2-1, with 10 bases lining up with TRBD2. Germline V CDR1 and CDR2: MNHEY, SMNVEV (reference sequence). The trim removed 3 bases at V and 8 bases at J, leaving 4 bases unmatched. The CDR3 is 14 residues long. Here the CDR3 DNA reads TGTGCCAGCAGTTTGGCTAGCGGGAGCGATGAGCAGTTCTTC. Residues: CASSLASGSDEQFF.

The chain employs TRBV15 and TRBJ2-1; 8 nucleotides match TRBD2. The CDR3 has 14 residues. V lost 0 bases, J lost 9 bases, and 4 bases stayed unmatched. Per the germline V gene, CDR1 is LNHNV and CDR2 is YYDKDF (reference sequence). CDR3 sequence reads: CATSRDSGTVEQFF. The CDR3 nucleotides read TGTGCCACCAGCAGAGATAGCGGGACGGTTGAGCAGTTCTTC.

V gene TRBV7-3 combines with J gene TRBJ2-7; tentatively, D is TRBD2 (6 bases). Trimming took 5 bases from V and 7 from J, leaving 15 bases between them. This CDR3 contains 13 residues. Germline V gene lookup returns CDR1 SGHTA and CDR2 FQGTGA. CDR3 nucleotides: TGTGCCAGCAGCCCCACGGGAGCTGAAGAGCAGTACTTC. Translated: CASSPTGAEEQYF.

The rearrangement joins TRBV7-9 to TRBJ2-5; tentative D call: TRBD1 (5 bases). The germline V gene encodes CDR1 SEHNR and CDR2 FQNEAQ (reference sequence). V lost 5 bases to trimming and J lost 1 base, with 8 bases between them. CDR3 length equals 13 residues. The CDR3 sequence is CASSPQGQETQYF. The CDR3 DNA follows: TGTGCCAGCAGCCCCCAGGGCCAAGAGACCCAGTACTTC.

The DNA for the CDR3 is TGTGCCAGCGCATGGGGGCTAGGAAACGGCAATGAGCAGTTCTTC. The encoded protein is CASAWGLGNGNEQFF. V gene TRBV7-2 combines with J gene TRBJ2-1, with TRBD1 as a possible D gene (6 bases). From germline, CDR1 is SGHTA and CDR2 FQGNSA. V lost 8 bases and J lost 6, with 20 bases in between. The CDR3 consists of 15 residues.

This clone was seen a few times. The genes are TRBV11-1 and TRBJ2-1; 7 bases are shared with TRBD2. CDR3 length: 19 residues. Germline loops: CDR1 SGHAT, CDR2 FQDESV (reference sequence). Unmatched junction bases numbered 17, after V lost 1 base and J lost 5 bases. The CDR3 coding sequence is TGTGCCAGCAGCTTAGGGGGTGGGGGGGGTGGCGGCACCCACAATGAGCAGTTCTTC. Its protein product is CASSLGGGGGGGTHNEQFF.

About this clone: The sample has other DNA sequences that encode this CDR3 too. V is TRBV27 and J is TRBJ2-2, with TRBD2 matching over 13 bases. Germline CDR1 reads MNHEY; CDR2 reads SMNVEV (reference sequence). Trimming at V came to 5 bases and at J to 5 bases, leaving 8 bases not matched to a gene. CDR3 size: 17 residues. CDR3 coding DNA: TGTGCCAGCAGTCCGGGGACTAGCGGGAAAATTACCGGGGAGCTGTTTTTT. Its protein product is CASSPGTSGKITGELFF.

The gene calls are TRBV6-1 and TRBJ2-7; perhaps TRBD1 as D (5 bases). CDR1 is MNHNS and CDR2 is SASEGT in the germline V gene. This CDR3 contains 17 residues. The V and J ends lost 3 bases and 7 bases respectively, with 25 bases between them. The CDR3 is CASSDLIGNRPFLEQYF. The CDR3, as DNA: TGTGCCAGCAGTGATCTTATAGGTAACAGGCCGTTCCTAGAGCAGTACTTC.

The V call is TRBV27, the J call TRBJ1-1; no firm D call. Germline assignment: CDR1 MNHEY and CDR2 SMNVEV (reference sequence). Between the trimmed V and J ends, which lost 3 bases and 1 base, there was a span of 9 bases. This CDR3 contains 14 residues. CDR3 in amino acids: CASSLTRRNTEAFF. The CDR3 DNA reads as TGTGCCAGCAGTTTGACGAGGCGGAACACTGAAGCTTTCTTT.

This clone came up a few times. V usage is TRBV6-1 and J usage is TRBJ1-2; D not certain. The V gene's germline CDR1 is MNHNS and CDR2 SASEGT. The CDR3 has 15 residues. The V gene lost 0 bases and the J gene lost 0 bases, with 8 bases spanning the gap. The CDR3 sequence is CASSEAEGTNYGYTF. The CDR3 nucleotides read TGTGCCAGCAGTGAAGCCGAGGGAACTAACTATGGCTACACCTTC.

For the CDR3, the DNA is TGTGCCAGCAGCTCCATTGGCGGGACTACGGATACGCAGTATTTT. Its protein is CASSSIGGTTDTQYF. The chain combines TRBV7-3 with TRBJ2-3, with 7 nucleotides matching TRBD2. The CDR3 runs 15 residues. The ends lost 4 bases at V and 6 bases at J; junction bases unmatched: 10. Per the germline V gene, CDR1 is SGHTA and CDR2 is FQGTGA.

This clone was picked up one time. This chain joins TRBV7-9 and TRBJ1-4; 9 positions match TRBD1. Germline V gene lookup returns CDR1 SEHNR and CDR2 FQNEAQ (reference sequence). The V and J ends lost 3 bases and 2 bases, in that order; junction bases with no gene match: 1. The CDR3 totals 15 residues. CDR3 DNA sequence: TGTGCCAGCAGCTTGGGGACAGGGACTAATGAAAAACTGTTTTTT. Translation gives CASSLGTGTNEKLFF.

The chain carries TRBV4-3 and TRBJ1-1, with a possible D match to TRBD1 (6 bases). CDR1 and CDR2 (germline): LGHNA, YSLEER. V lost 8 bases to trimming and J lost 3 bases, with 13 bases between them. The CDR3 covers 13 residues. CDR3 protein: CASSPGGHTEAFF. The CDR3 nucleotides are TGCGCCAGCTCTCCCGGGGGGCACACTGAAGCTTTCTTT.

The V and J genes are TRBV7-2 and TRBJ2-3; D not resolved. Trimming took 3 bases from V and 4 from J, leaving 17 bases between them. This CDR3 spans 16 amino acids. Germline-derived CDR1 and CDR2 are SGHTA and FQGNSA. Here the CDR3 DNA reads TGTGCCAGCAGCTTGCTGCAGGCAAATTTAGCAGATACGCAGTATTTT. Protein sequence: CASSLLQANLADTQYF.

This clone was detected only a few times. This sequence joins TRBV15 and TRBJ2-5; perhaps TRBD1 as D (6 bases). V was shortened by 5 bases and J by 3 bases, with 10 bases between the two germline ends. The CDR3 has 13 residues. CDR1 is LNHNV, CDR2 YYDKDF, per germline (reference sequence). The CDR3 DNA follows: TGTGCCACCAGCCATGGGGGCAAAGAGACCCAGTACTTC. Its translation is CATSHGGKETQYF.

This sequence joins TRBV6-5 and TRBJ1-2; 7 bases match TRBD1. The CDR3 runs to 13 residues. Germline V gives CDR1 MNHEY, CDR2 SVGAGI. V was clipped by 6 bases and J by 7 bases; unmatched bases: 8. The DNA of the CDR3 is TGTGCCAGCAGAAACTTACAGGGGTCTGGCTACACCTTC. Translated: CASRNLQGSGYTF.